This T cell receptor (beta chain) originates from a study of T cell repertoires in cytomegalovirus infection. Study in general: TCR beta signatures that were public indicated CMV infection and matching HLA type.

This clonotype was seen ten or more times. Its antigen is currently unknown. This CDR3 comprises 13 residues. V shed 5 bases and J shed 0 bases, with 7 bases lying between them. CDR1 SGHVS and CDR2 FNYEAQ come from the germline V gene. Overall study results and limits: Predominance within the ex vivo response was attributable to HLA-C-restricted CMV-specific TCR beta clonotypes.

One entry per CDR3 protein, called by TCRdb with MiXCR from the reads. This table holds under 300,000 distinct CDR3 sequences, 22% found once. The chain uses TRBV7-6 and TRBJ1-1, with D tentatively TRBD1 (5 bases). Specimen: cultured PBMCs, collected from culture after CMV antigen stimulation. The sequence was obtained from a human donor in good health (CMV status not recorded). Some clones in this sample may be carry-over from other donors' samples. CDR3 in DNA: TGTGCCAGCAGCCTACAGGTGAACACTGAAGCTTTCTTT. The encoded protein is CASSLQVNTEAFF.